The 28 T cell receptor beta chains reported below all come from one sample, sequenced in a study of PD-L1 blockade in urothelial cancer. Generated by immunoSEQ multiplex PCR, the TCRdb table keeps only in-frame clones and is missing some. The sample consists of fewer than 50,000 clones, more than 80% of them appearing once. The sample was PBMCs, taken around atezolizumab (anti-PD-L1) treatment. Receptors were obtained from a man in his sixties or seventies with urothelial cancer.

The genes are TRBV7-9 and TRBJ2-3; 11 nucleotides align to TRBD1. Trimming cost V 5 bases and J 3 bases; bases outside gene matches: 4. The CDR3 is 15 residues long. Looked up from germline, CDR1 is SEHNR and CDR2 is FQNEAQ (reference sequence). The CDR3 protein is CASSTGTGGTDTQYF. DNA for the CDR3: TGTGCCAGCAGCACCGGGACAGGGGGAACAGATACGCAGTATTTT. The whole variable domain, filled in from reference TRBV7-9 and TRBJ2-3, reads DTGVSQNPRHKITKRGQNVTFRCDPISEHNRLYWYRQTLGQGPEFLTYFQNEAQLEKSRLLSDRFSAERPKGSFSTLEIQRTEQGDSAMYLCASSTGTGGTDTQYFGPGTRLTVL.

This clone was detected only a few times. This sequence joins TRBV7-3 and TRBJ2-1, with D maybe TRBD2 (5 bases). The V and J ends lost 5 bases and 2 bases respectively, with 10 bases between them. The V gene's germline CDR1 is SGHTA and CDR2 FQGTGA. This CDR3 has 14 residues. The CDR3 bases are TGTGCCAGCAGCCCTACTAGTACCTACAATGAGCAGTTCTTC. This codes for CASSPTSTYNEQFF.

Only one count was recorded for this clone. The chain links TRBV7-2 to TRBJ2-7; tentatively, D is TRBD2 (6 bases). The V gene lost 6 bases and the J gene lost 5 bases, with 20 bases spanning the gap. The CDR3 is made up of 15 amino acids. The germline V gene has CDR1 SGHTA and CDR2 FQGNSA. The CDR3 is CASSLYLVGGDEQYF. CDR3 DNA sequence: TGTGCCAGCAGTTTATACCTAGTGGGAGGAGACGAGCAGTACTTC.

The chain employs TRBV28 and TRBJ1-1; maybe TRBD1 (6 bases). CDR1 is MDHEN, CDR2 SYDVKM, per germline. V was shortened by 7 bases and J by 2 bases, with 17 bases between the two germline ends. This CDR3 is 15 amino acids long. The CDR3 here is CASTSPRGANTEAFF. The CDR3 nucleotides read TGTGCCAGCACCTCCCCCCGGGGGGCTAACACTGAAGCTTTCTTT.

V is TRBV7-6 and J is TRBJ2-1; possibly TRBD2 for D (5 bases). Trimming shortened V by 1 base and J by 4 bases, and 14 bases separated the two germline ends. The CDR3 covers 16 residues. Germline V gene sequence: CDR1 SGHVS, CDR2 FNYEAQ. This chain's CDR3 is CASSLDQRLIYNEQFF. DNA of the CDR3: TGTGCCAGCAGCTTAGACCAGCGGTTGATATACAATGAGCAGTTCTTC.

In this sample, this clone is medium-sized. The rearrangement links TRBV29-1 to TRBJ2-1; the match to TRBD2 covers 7 bases. The CDR3 is 14 residues long. J lost 7 bases, V lost 2 bases, and 8 bases had no gene match. CDR1 SQVTM and CDR2 ANQGSEA come from the germline V gene. CDR3 DNA: TGCAGCGTTGAACTAGCGGACGGAGAGAATGAGCAGTTCTTC. It specifies CSVELADGENEQFF.

The chain carries TRBV27 and TRBJ2-5; D not certain. This CDR3 spans 14 amino acids. The V end lost 0 bases, the J end lost 5 bases, and 10 bases lay between the germline ends. CDR1 MNHEY and CDR2 SMNVEV come from the germline V gene (reference sequence). In DNA form, the CDR3 reads TGTGCCAGCAGTTTATCGATAGAGTCGGAGACCCAGTACTTC. Residues: CASSLSIESETQYF.

The chain has TRBV5-1 and TRBJ2-7; 9 bases match TRBD1. Germline loops: CDR1 SGHRS, CDR2 YFSETQ. The CDR3 has 14 amino acids. The J segment lost 2 bases and the V segment lost 8 bases, leaving 8 bases of the junction unmatched. The CDR3 region is CASKPGQGAYEQYF. CDR3 DNA sequence: TGCGCCAGTAAACCGGGACAGGGTGCCTACGAGCAGTACTTC.

Here the CDR3 DNA reads TGTGCCAGCAGCTTAGGAGGGGGCACAGGCGTAAACACCATATATTTT. It is translated as CASSLGGGTGVNTIYF. The chain combines TRBV11-2 with TRBJ1-3; the match to TRBD1 covers 7 bases. CDR1 is SGHAT and CDR2 is FQNNGV in the germline V gene. The junction had 9 bases not matched to a gene; V was cut back by 1 base and J by 6 bases. This CDR3 region has 16 residues.

The chain couples TRBV27 to TRBJ2-1, with 10 bases identical to TRBD2. CDR1 and CDR2 from the germline V gene are MNHEY and SMNVEV (reference sequence). V lost 1 base, J lost 3 bases, and 3 bases stayed unmatched. This CDR3 has 16 residues. The CDR3 bases are TGTGCCAGCAGTTTATGGGCTAGCGGGGGCTACAATGAGCAGTTCTTC. As protein: CASSLWASGGYNEQFF.

V and J are TRBV6-1 and TRBJ1-5; TRBD1 aligns across 9 bases. Germline CDR1 is MNHNS and CDR2 is SASEGT. V shed 9 bases and J 5 bases; nucleotides not matched to a gene: 5. The CDR3 sequence is 13 residues long. The CDR3 region is CASGTGSYQPQHF. CDR3 nucleotides: TGTGCCAGTGGGACAGGGTCCTATCAGCCCCAGCATTTT.

V usage is TRBV2 and J usage is TRBJ2-1; the D is unclear. Deletions cut 3 bases from V and 1 base from J, with 4 bases between. The length of the CDR3 is 13 residues. Germline CDR1 reads SNHLY; CDR2 reads FYNNEI. In nucleotides, the CDR3 is TGTGCCAGCAGTGAGTTATCCTACAATGAGCAGTTCTTC. Protein product: CASSELSYNEQFF.

V is TRBV9 and J is TRBJ2-7; 13 bases match TRBD2. This CDR3 region has 14 residues. The germline V gene has CDR1 SGDLS and CDR2 YYNGEE. Unmatched junction bases numbered 2, after V lost 3 bases and J lost 5 bases. The CDR3 loop is CASSAGTSGNEQYF. The CDR3 DNA is TGTGCCAGCAGCGCGGGGACTAGCGGGAACGAGCAGTACTTC.

DNA of the CDR3: TGTGCCAGCAGTTTGAGCGGGAGGAGCTCCTACGAGCAGTACTTC. This sequence encodes CASSLSGRSSYEQYF. This chain joins TRBV28 and TRBJ2-7, with TRBD2 identical over 9 bases. The germline V gene has CDR1 MDHEN and CDR2 SYDVKM. The CDR3 covers 15 residues. The V and J ends lost 3 bases and 0 bases, in that order; junction bases with no gene match: 3.

The chain couples TRBV5-1 to TRBJ2-1; perhaps TRBD2 as D (6 bases). V was cut by 2 bases and J by 4 bases, with 13 bases left in between. Germline CDR1 SGHRS, CDR2 YFSETQ. This CDR3 spans 15 amino acids. This CDR3 is CASSLSDYTYNEQFF. The CDR3 DNA sequence: TGCGCCAGCAGCTTATCGGACTACACGTACAATGAGCAGTTCTTC.

This sequence joins TRBV19 and TRBJ2-1; D is possibly TRBD2 (5 bases). The CDR3 sequence is 14 residues long. CDR1 and CDR2 (germline): LNHDA, SQIVND (reference sequence). V lost 6 bases to trimming and J lost 3 bases, with 12 bases between them. The CDR3 loop reads CASRRGRGYNEQFF. The DNA of the CDR3 is TGTGCCAGTAGACGGGGTAGAGGCTACAATGAGCAGTTCTTC. The full variable domain, with the rest looked up from reference TRBV19 and TRBJ2-1, is DGGITQSPKYLFRKEGQNVTLSCEQNLNHDAMYWYRQDPGQGLRLIYYSQIVNDFQKGDIAEGYSVSREKKESFPLTVTSAQKNPTAFYLCASRRGRGYNEQFFGPGTRLTVL.

The rearrangement uses TRBV9 and TRBJ2-1; 12 nucleotides agree with TRBD2. V shed 4 bases and J 6 bases; nucleotides not matched to a gene: 8. The CDR3 spans 16 residues. CDR1 is SGDLS and CDR2 is YYNGEE in the germline V gene. Here the CDR3 DNA reads TGTGCCAGCAGCCCGGAACTAGCGGGAGGCTTCAATGAGCAGTTCTTC. Protein: CASSPELAGGFNEQFF.

This clone was observed once. The chain uses TRBV2 and TRBJ2-7; D is ambiguous. Deletions cut 6 bases from V and 3 bases from J, with 9 bases between. The CDR3 is made up of 12 amino acids. Per germline, CDR1 SNHLY and CDR2 FYNNEI. The CDR3 DNA sequence: TGTGCCAGCAGCGACACCCACTACGAGCAGTACTTC. Translated, it gives CASSDTHYEQYF.

The chain recombines TRBV10-2 with TRBJ1-1, with D possibly TRBD1 on 6 matching bases. Trimming stripped 0 bases from V and 5 bases from J, with 13 bases between. Per the germline V gene, CDR1 is WSHSY and CDR2 is SAAADI. The CDR3 contains 15 residues. CDR3 protein: CASSESPGVGTEAFF. The CDR3 DNA reads as TGCGCCAGCAGTGAGTCGCCAGGGGTTGGGACTGAAGCTTTCTTT.

This chain links TRBV7-3 with TRBJ2-1, with 10 bases that match TRBD2. CDR1 and CDR2 (germline): SGHTA, FQGTGA. The CDR3 has 14 residues. V was clipped by 4 bases and J by 6 bases; unmatched bases: 3. The CDR3 nucleotides read TGTGCCAGCAGCTCTAGCGGGAGAGGCAATGAGCAGTTCTTC. As protein: CASSSSGRGNEQFF.

The chain recombines TRBV21-1 with TRBJ2-3; TRBD1 is the table's D call and was not checked against the DNA. TRBV21-1 is classified as a pseudogene. The CDR3 sequence is 16 residues long. CDR3 nucleotide sequence: TGTGCCAGCAGCAATTTCACGGACAGGGTGGCAGATACGCAGTATTTT. This gives the protein CASSNFTDRVADTQYF.

This rearrangement joins TRBV30 to TRBJ2-1; D remains ambiguous. The CDR3 runs to 11 residues. Trimming took off 0 bases at V and 12 bases at J, with 9 bases between the two ends. Germline V gene data show CDR1 as GTSNPN and CDR2 as SVGIG (reference sequence). The chain's CDR3 is CAWSVGGGQFF. The CDR3 nucleotides read TGTGCCTGGAGTGTAGGCGGTGGGCAGTTCTTC. Combining the CDR3 with reference TRBV30 and TRBJ2-1 gives the whole variable domain SQTIHQWPATLVQPVGSPLSLECTVEGTSNPNLYWYRQAAGRGLQLLFYSVGIGQISSEVPQNLSASRPQDRQFILSSKKLLLSDSGFYLCAWSVGGGQFFGPGTRLTVL.

The chain uses TRBV9 and TRBJ1-3; the D is unclear. Germline V lookup: CDR1 SGDLS, CDR2 YYNGEE. This CDR3 spans 13 amino acids. V lost 3 bases, J lost 0 bases, and 4 bases lay in between. CDR3 amino acids: CASSARSGNTIYF. The CDR3 DNA follows: TGTGCCAGCAGCGCCCGCTCTGGAAACACCATATATTTT.

J is TRBJ2-3 and V is TRBV4-1; D call uncertain. The CDR3 is 15 amino acids. The V gene's germline CDR1 is MGHRA and CDR2 YSYEKL. V was pared by 0 bases and J by 1 base, with 8 bases between. For the CDR3, the DNA is TGCGCCAGCAGCCAAGATCGAACTGGCACAGATACGCAGTATTTT. Amino acid sequence: CASSQDRTGTDTQYF.

The chain carries TRBV11-2 and TRBJ2-2, with 7 bases that match TRBD1. J was trimmed by 4 bases and V by 3 bases; bases with no gene match: 11. Per the germline V gene, CDR1 is SGHAT and CDR2 is FQNNGV. This CDR3 spans 17 amino acids. CDR3 region: CASSFLQGTTLTGELFF. As DNA, the CDR3 is TGTGCCAGCAGCTTCTTACAGGGGACCACACTCACCGGGGAGCTGTTTTTT.

In nucleotides, the CDR3 is TGCAGCGTTACCAGATCTGGAAACACCATATATTTT. Residues: CSVTRSGNTIYF. This chain uses TRBV29-1 with TRBJ1-3; D not resolved. The CDR3 is made up of 12 amino acids. Per the germline V gene, CDR1 is SQVTM and CDR2 is ANQGSEA. With 5 bases removed from V and 1 base from J, the gap between germline ends came to 6 bases. Combining the CDR3 with reference TRBV29-1 and TRBJ1-3 gives the whole variable domain SAVISQKPSRDICQRGTSLTIQCQVDSQVTMMFWYRQQPGQSLTLIATANQGSEATYESGFVIDKFPISRPNLTFSTLTVSNMSPEDSSIYLCSVTRSGNTIYFGEGSWLTVV.

The chain joins TRBV5-5 to TRBJ1-1, with no clear D. The CDR3 spans 14 residues. V was shortened by 1 base and J by 0 bases, with 7 bases between the two germline ends. CDR1 is SGHKS and CDR2 is YYEKEE in the germline V gene (reference sequence). The CDR3 DNA reads as TGTGCCAGCAGCTTGAATAGCTTGAACACTGAAGCTTTCTTT. This gives the protein CASSLNSLNTEAFF.

The chain carries TRBV27 and TRBJ1-2, with TRBD1 matching 8 bases. Germline lookup yields CDR1 MNHEY and CDR2 SMNVEV (reference sequence). CDR3 length: 15 residues. Unmatched junction bases numbered 8, after V lost 4 bases and J lost 4 bases. The CDR3: CASSSPRTGIYGYTF. The CDR3 DNA is TGTGCCAGCAGTTCCCCCCGGACAGGGATCTATGGCTACACCTTC.